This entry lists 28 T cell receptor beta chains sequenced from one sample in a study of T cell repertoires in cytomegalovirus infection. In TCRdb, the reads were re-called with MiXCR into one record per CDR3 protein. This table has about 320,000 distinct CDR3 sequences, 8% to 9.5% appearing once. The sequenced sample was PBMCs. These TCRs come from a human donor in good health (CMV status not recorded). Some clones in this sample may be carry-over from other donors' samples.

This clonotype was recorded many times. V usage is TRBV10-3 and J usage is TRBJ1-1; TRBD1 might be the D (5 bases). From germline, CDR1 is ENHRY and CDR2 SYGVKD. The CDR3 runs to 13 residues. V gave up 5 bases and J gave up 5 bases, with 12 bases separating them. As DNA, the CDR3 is TGTGCCATCAGTCGGGGCGAGGAGACTGAAGCTTTCTTT. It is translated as CAISRGEETEAFF.

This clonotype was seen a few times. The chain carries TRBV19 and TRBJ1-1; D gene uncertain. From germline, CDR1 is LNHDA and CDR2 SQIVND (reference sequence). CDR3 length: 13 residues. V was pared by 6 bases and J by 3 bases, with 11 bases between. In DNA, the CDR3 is TGTGCCAGTAGGGGAACTTTGGACACTGAAGCTTTCTTT. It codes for CASRGTLDTEAFF.

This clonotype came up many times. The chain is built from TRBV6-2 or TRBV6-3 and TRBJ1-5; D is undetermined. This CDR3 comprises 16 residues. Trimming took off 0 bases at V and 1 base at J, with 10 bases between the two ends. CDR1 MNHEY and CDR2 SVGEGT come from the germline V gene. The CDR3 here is CASSYSMRVSNQPQHF. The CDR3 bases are TGTGCCAGCAGTTACTCGATGAGGGTCAGCAATCAGCCCCAGCATTTT.

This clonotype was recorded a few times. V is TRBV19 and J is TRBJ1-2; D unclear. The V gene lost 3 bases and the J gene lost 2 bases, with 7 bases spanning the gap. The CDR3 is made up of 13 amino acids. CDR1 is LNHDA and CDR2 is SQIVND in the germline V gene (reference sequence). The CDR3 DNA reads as TGTGCCAGTAGTATCACGGGAAACTATGGCTACACCTTC. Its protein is CASSITGNYGYTF.

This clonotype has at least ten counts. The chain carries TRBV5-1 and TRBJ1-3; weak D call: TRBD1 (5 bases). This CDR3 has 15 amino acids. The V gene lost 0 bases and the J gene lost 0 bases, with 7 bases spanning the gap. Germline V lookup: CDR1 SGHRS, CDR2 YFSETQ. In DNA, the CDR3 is TGCGCCAGCAGCTTGGGAGGGGCCTCTGGAAACACCATATATTTT. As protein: CASSLGGASGNTIYF.

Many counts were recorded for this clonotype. The CDR3 here is CASSPDRSSNQPQHF. The CDR3 DNA reads TGTGCCAGCAGTCCCGACAGGTCTAGCAATCAGCCCCAGCATTTT. The chain is built from TRBV12-3 or TRBV12-4 and TRBJ1-5; TRBD1 might be the D (6 bases). This CDR3 region has 15 residues. V was shortened by 5 bases and J by 0 bases, with 11 bases between the two germline ends.

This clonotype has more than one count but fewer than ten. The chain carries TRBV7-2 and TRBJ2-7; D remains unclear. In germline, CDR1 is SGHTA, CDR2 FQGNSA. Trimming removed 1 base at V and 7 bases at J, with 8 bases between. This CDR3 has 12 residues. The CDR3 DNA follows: TGTGCCAGCAGCTTAGGCGTGGGTGAGCAGTACTTC. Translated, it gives CASSLGVGEQYF.

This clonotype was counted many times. The CDR3 DNA reads TGTGCCAGCAGCACGGGACTAGCGGGAGGACCGTTCTTC. Its translation: CASSTGLAGGPFF. The V gene is TRBV11-2, the J gene TRBJ2-1, with 15 bases matching TRBD2. There are 13 residues in the CDR3. Germline trimming cut 5 bases from V and 15 bases from J; bases unmatched to any gene: 5. The germline V gene has CDR1 SGHAT and CDR2 FQNNGV.

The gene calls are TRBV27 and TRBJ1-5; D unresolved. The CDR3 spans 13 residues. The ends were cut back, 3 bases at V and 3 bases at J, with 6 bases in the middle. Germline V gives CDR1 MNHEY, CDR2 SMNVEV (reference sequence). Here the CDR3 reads CASSFAFNQPQHF. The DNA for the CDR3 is TGTGCCAGCAGTTTCGCGTTCAATCAGCCCCAGCATTTT.

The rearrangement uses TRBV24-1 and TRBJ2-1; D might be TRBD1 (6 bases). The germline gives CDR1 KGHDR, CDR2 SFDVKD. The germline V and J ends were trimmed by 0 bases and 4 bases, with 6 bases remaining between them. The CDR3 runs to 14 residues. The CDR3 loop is CATSDLGQYNEQFF. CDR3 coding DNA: TGTGCCACCAGTGATTTGGGACAGTACAATGAGCAGTTCTTC.

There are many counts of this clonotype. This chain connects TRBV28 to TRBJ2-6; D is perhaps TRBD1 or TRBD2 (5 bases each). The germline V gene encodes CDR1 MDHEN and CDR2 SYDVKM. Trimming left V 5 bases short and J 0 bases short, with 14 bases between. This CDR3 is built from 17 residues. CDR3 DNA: TGTGCCAGCAGTGCCGGGACGCCCGACTCTGGGGCCAACGTCCTGACTTTC. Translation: CASSAGTPDSGANVLTF. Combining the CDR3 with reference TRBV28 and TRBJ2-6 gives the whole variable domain DVKVTQSSRYLVKRTGEKVFLECVQDMDHENMFWYRQDPGLGLRLIYFSYDVKMKEKGDIPEGYSVSREKKERFSLILESASTNQTSMYLCASSAGTPDSGANVLTFGAGSRLTVL.

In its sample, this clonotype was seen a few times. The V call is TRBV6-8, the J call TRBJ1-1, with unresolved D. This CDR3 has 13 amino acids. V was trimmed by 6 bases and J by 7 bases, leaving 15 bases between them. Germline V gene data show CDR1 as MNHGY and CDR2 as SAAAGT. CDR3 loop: CASSQWGDIEAFF. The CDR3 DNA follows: TGTGCCAGCAGCCAATGGGGTGACATTGAAGCTTTCTTT.

The CDR3 sequence is CASSYFAVKDTQYF. The CDR3 DNA reads TGTGCCAGCAGTTACTTTGCCGTGAAAGATACGCAGTATTTT. The gene calls are TRBV6-2 or TRBV6-3 and TRBJ2-3; D is unresolved. CDR1 is MNHEY, CDR2 SVGEGT, per germline. Trimming stripped 1 base from V and 5 bases from J, with 10 bases between. CDR3 length: 14 residues.

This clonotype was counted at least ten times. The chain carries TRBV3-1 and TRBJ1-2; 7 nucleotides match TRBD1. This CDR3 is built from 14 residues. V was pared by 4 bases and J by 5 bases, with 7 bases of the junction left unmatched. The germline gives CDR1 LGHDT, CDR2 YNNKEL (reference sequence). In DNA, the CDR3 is TGTGCCAGCAGCCTCCCGGGACAGTCTTATGGCTACACCTTC. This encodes CASSLPGQSYGYTF.

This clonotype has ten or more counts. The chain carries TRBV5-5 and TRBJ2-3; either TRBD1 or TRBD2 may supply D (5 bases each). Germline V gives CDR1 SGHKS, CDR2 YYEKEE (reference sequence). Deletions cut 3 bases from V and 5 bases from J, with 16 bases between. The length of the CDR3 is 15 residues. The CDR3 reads CASSYGTAHGDTQYF. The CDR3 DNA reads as TGTGCCAGCAGCTACGGGACGGCCCACGGAGATACGCAGTATTTT.

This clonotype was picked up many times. The CDR3 spells CASGLQGRSGNTIYF. The CDR3 DNA sequence: TGTGCTAGTGGTTTGCAGGGACGCTCTGGAAACACCATATATTTT. This chain links TRBV12-5 with TRBJ1-3; D possibly corresponds to TRBD1 (5 bases). This CDR3 is 15 amino acids long. V was pared by 2 bases and J by 0 bases, with 8 bases between. Germline values: CDR1 LGHNT, CDR2 FRNRAP.

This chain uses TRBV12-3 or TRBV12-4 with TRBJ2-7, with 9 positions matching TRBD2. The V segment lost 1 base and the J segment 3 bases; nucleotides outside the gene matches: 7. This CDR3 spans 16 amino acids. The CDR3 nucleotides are TGTGCCAGCAGTTTAGGGGCCCAGCGGGGGGACTACGAGCAGTACTTC. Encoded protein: CASSLGAQRGDYEQYF.

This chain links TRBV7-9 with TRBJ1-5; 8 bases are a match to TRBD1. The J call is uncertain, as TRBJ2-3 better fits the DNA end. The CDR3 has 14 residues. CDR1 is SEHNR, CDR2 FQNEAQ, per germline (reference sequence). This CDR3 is CASSFGQGNQPQYF. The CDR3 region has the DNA TGTGCCAGCAGCTTTGGACAGGGCAATCAGCCCCAGTATTTT.

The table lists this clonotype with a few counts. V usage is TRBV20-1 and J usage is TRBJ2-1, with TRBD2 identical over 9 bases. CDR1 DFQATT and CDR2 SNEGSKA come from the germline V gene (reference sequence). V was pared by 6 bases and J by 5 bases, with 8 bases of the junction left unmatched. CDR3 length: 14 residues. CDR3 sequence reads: CSARTSVGDNEQFF. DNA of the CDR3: TGCAGTGCACGGACTAGCGTTGGTGACAATGAGCAGTTCTTC.

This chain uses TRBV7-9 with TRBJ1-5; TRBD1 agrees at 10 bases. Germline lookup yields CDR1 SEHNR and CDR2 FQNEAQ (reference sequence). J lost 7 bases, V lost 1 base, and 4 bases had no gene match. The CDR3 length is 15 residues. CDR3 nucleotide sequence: TGTGCCAGCAGCTTAGACGACAGGGGGCGGCAGCCCCAGCATTTT. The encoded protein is CASSLDDRGRQPQHF.

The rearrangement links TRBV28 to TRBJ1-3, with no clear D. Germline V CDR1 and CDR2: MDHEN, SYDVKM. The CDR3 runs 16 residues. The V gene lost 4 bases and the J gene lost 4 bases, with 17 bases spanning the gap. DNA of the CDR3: TGTGCCAGCAGTTCCCGAGGACCCGAGGGAGGAAACACCATATATTTT. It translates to CASSSRGPEGGNTIYF.

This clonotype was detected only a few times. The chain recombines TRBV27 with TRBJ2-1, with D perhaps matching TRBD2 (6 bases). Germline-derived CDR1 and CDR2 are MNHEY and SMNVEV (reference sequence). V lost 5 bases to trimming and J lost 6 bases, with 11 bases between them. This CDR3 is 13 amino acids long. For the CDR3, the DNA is TGTGCCAGCAGTCTCGGGACTCTCAATGAGCAGTTCTTC. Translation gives CASSLGTLNEQFF.

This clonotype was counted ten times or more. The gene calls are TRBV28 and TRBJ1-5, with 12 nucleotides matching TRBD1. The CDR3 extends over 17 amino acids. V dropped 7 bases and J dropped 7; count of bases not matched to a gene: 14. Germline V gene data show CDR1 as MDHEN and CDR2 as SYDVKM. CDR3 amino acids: CASTPSGQGARRQPQHF. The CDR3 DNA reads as TGTGCCAGCACCCCATCGGGACAGGGGGCGCGTAGGCAGCCCCAGCATTTT. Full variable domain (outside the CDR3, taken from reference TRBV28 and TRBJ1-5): DVKVTQSSRYLVKRTGEKVFLECVQDMDHENMFWYRQDPGLGLRLIYFSYDVKMKEKGDIPEGYSVSREKKERFSLILESASTNQTSMYLCASTPSGQGARRQPQHFGDGTRLSIL.

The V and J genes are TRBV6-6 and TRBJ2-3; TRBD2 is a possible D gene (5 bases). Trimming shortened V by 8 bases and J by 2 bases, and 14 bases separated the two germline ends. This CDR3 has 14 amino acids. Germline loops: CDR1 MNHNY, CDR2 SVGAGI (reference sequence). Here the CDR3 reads CASRGKALTDTQYF. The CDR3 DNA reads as TGTGCCAGCCGAGGGAAGGCCCTCACAGATACGCAGTATTTT.

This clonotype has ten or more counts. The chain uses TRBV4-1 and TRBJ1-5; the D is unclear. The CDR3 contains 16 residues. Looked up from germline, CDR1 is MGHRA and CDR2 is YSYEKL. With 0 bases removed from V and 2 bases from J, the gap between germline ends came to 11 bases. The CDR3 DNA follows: TGCGCCAGCAGCCAAGATCCGGGAAACGGCAATCAGCCCCAGCATTTT. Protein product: CASSQDPGNGNQPQHF.

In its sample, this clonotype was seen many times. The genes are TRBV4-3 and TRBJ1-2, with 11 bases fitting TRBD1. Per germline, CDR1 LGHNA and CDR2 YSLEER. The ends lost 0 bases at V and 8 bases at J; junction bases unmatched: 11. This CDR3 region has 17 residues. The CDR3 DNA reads TGCGCCAGCAGCCAAGATCTTGGGACAGGGGGATTTGGAGGCTACACCTTC. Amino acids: CASSQDLGTGGFGGYTF.

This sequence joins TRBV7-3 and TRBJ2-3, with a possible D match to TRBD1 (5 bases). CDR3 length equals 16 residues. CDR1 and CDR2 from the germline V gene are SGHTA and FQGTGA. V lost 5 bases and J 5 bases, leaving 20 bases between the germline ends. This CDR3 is CASSPSLRGFGDTQYF. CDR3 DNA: TGTGCCAGCAGCCCCTCCCTAAGGGGTTTTGGAGATACGCAGTATTTT.

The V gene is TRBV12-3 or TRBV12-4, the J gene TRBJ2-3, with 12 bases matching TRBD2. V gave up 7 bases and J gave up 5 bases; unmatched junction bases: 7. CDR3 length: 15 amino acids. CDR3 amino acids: CASTRLAGEVDTQYF. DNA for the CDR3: TGTGCCAGCACCCGACTAGCGGGAGAAGTAGATACGCAGTATTTT.